This TCR beta chain was sequenced during a study of cytomegalovirus exposure and HLA in healthy donors. Germline V gene sequence: CDR1 SGHTA, CDR2 FQGNSA. The CDR3 runs to 14 residues. V gave up 5 bases and J gave up 6 bases, with 11 bases separating them. Concerning this clone itself: Antigen: not known.

The study, taken as a whole, reports: In the 90 to 150 validation repertoires, under 95% of cluster scores exceeded 0, per a later analysis. Three chains linked to CMV were shown in vitro to be specific for CMV antigens.

Here immunoSEQ multiplex PCR was the method, and the copy in TCRdb shows in-frame clones only, minus some. The sample holds 150,000 to 200,000 clones; 86% are singletons and the top ten take approximately 2.6%. This chain links TRBV7-2 with TRBJ1-6; D gene ambiguous. The sequenced sample was PBMCs. This sequence was found in a man younger than 35 in good health and CMV-seropositive. Here the CDR3 DNA reads TGTGCCAGCAGCGCGCAGGTTTCTAATTCACCCCTCCACTTT. Translating gives CASSAQVSNSPLHF.